Listed here are 29 T cell receptor beta chains from one sample, sequenced in a study of blood T cell repertoires in COVID-19. Some clones are missing from TCRdb's copy, which holds only in-frame ones; the method was immunoSEQ multiplex PCR. Of about 150,000 clones listed, roughly 80% are singletons. The sequenced material came from peripheral blood. The receptor set was obtained from an older woman with COVID-19, enrolled during active disease.

This sequence joins TRBV3-1 (or the pseudogene TRBV3-2) and TRBJ2-7; 11 bases are shared with TRBD1. The CDR3 loop spans 13 amino acids. CDR1 LGHDT and CDR2 YNNKEL come from the germline V gene (reference sequence). J gave up 5 bases and V 4 bases, and 1 base lay outside the gene matches. The CDR3 loop reads CASSRTGGDEQYV. The CDR3 DNA reads TGTGCCAGCAGCCGGACAGGGGGCGACGAGCAGTACGTC.

The rearrangement joins TRBV25-1 to TRBJ2-5; D perhaps matches TRBD1 (6 bases). The germline gives CDR1 MGHDK, CDR2 SYGVNS. The V gene lost 4 bases and the J gene lost 5 bases, with 8 bases spanning the gap. The CDR3 is 12 residues long. CDR3 amino acids: CASSARGETQYF. CDR3 DNA: TGTGCCAGCAGTGCCAGGGGCGAGACCCAGTACTTC.

This clone was picked up one time. The V gene is TRBV5-6, the J gene TRBJ1-5; possibly TRBD1 for D (5 bases). Germline lookup yields CDR1 SGHDT and CDR2 YYEEEE. The CDR3 sequence is 13 residues long. Trimming pared 1 base from V and 10 bases from J, leaving 12 bases between. CDR3 protein: CASSLRGLIPQHF. The CDR3 nucleotides are TGTGCCAGCAGCTTGAGGGGACTAATCCCCCAGCATTTT.

The V and J genes are TRBV27 and TRBJ1-5, with a weak D call TRBD1 (6 bases). Germline lookup yields CDR1 MNHEY and CDR2 SMNVEV (reference sequence). The CDR3 is 13 residues long. V was cut by 1 base and J by 7 bases, with 8 bases left in between. The CDR3, as DNA: TGTGCCAGCAGTTTATTTGGGGGCCAGCCCCAGCATTTT. Protein product: CASSLFGGQPQHF.

V and J are TRBV19 and TRBJ2-2; TRBD2 aligns across 7 bases. Germline V gives CDR1 LNHDA, CDR2 SQIVND (reference sequence). The V and J ends lost 2 bases and 6 bases, in that order; junction bases with no gene match: 0. The CDR3 is made up of 13 amino acids. CDR3 amino acids: CASSIRGAGELFF. CDR3 DNA: TGTGCCAGTAGTATACGGGGGGCCGGGGAGCTGTTTTTT.

This clone occurred once. This sequence joins TRBV12-3 or TRBV12-4 and TRBJ2-2, with D maybe TRBD1 (5 bases). The CDR3 is 13 amino acids. Trimming left V 7 bases short and J 6 bases short, with 12 bases between. CDR3 bases: TGTGCCAGCACCGTCGCAGGGTCCGGGGAGCTGTTTTTT. This sequence encodes CASTVAGSGELFF.

This rearrangement joins TRBV6-4 to TRBJ1-5; D is unclear. This CDR3 comprises 11 residues. CDR1 MRHNA and CDR2 SNTAGT come from the germline V gene. Trimming removed 8 bases at V and 6 bases at J, with 8 bases between. CDR3 sequence (DNA): TGTGCCAGCCCTCAAGCTCAGCCCCAGCATTTT. Its protein product is CASPQAQPQHF.

The chain is built from TRBV6-5 and TRBJ1-6; D possibly corresponds to TRBD1 (5 bases). This CDR3 has 16 residues. Germline V CDR1 and CDR2: MNHEY, SVGAGI. With 4 bases removed from V and 7 bases from J, the gap between germline ends came to 17 bases. This chain's CDR3 is CASSSTGGLSNSPLHF. CDR3 in DNA: TGTGCCAGCAGTTCGACGGGGGGTTTGTCCAATTCACCCCTCCACTTT.

V gene TRBV27 combines with J gene TRBJ1-1, with 8 bases fitting TRBD1. Germline lookup yields CDR1 MNHEY and CDR2 SMNVEV (reference sequence). CDR3 length equals 14 residues. Unmatched junction bases numbered 4, after V lost 2 bases and J lost 5 bases. The CDR3 protein is CASSLAQGATEAFF. The CDR3 DNA sequence: TGTGCCAGCAGTTTAGCCCAGGGGGCTACTGAAGCTTTCTTT.

V and J are TRBV18 and TRBJ1-5; 9 bases match TRBD1. This CDR3 is 17 amino acids long. The J segment lost 4 bases and the V segment lost 4 bases, leaving 11 bases of the junction unmatched. Germline V gene lookup returns CDR1 KGHSH and CDR2 LQKENI. CDR3 residues: CASSQTKGQGSNQPQHF. DNA of the CDR3: TGTGCCAGCTCACAAACGAAGGGACAGGGAAGTAATCAGCCCCAGCATTTT.

V usage is TRBV6-6 and J usage is TRBJ1-2, with D perhaps matching TRBD1 (6 bases). The ends were cut back, 8 bases at V and 8 bases at J, with 12 bases in the middle. The V gene's germline CDR1 is MNHNY and CDR2 SVGAGI (reference sequence). CDR3 size: 11 residues. The CDR3 spells CASFGGSGYTF. The CDR3 region has the DNA TGTGCCAGCTTTGGGGGCAGCGGCTACACCTTC.

The genes are TRBV9 and TRBJ2-5; 7 bases line up with TRBD2. Looked up from germline, CDR1 is SGDLS and CDR2 is YYNGEE. After removal of 0 bases from V and 5 bases from J, the junction contained 7 bases not matched to a gene. This CDR3 has 15 amino acids. Here the CDR3 reads CASSVGPAGAETQYF. The CDR3 bases are TGTGCCAGCAGCGTAGGGCCGGCGGGAGCGGAGACCCAGTACTTC.

This clone was seen more than once but under ten times. This chain joins TRBV19 and TRBJ1-6; D is undetermined. V dropped 7 bases and J dropped 13 bases, with 14 bases sitting between them. Germline values: CDR1 LNHDA, CDR2 SQIVND (reference sequence). CDR3 length: 12 residues. CDR3 in DNA: TGTGCCAGTAAATCGAGGGTAGGTCCCCTCCACTTT. Translating gives CASKSRVGPLHF.

The chain has TRBV7-2 and TRBJ1-4, with a weak D call TRBD1 (6 bases). Trimming stripped 3 bases from V and 4 bases from J, with 15 bases between. CDR1 and CDR2 from the germline V gene are SGHTA and FQGNSA. This CDR3 has 16 residues. This CDR3 reads CASSLETGLLNEKLFF. As DNA, the CDR3 is TGTGCCAGCAGCTTGGAGACAGGCCTGCTTAATGAAAAACTGTTTTTT.

The chain links TRBV12-5 to TRBJ1-5, with a possible D match to TRBD1 (5 bases). The germline V and J ends were trimmed by 2 bases and 6 bases, with 17 bases remaining between them. The CDR3 consists of 16 residues. Germline CDR1 reads LGHNT; CDR2 reads FRNRAP. In nucleotides, the CDR3 is TGTGCTAGTGGTTTGCCAGGAAGAAGGGGCAGTCAGCCCCAGCATTTT. Translated: CASGLPGRRGSQPQHF.

The rearrangement links TRBV5-1 to TRBJ2-1; 10 positions match TRBD1. Germline CDR1 SGHRS, CDR2 YFSETQ. The CDR3 has 18 amino acids. V shed 0 bases and J 7 bases; nucleotides not matched to a gene: 13. The CDR3 loop is CASSLVPGQGSGSNEQFF. In nucleotides, the CDR3 is TGCGCCAGCAGCTTGGTCCCGGGACAGGGGTCAGGGTCAAATGAGCAGTTCTTC.

The gene calls are TRBV18 and TRBJ1-3; D unresolved. The V gene's germline CDR1 is KGHSH and CDR2 LQKENI. The CDR3 runs 13 residues. The germline V and J ends were trimmed by 5 bases and 3 bases, with 8 bases remaining between them. For the CDR3, the DNA is TGTGCCAGCTCAAACAGAAGTGGAAACACCATATATTTT. It codes for CASSNRSGNTIYF.

This clone was seen more than once but under ten times. The chain carries TRBV7-8 and TRBJ1-1; 7 nucleotides match TRBD1. Per germline, CDR1 SGHVS and CDR2 FQNEAQ. V lost 3 bases to trimming and J lost 1 base; unmatched junction nucleotides: 5. This CDR3 contains 15 residues. DNA for the CDR3: TGTGCCAGCAGCTTTTCCGGACAGGCGAACACTGAAGCTTTCTTT. It yields the protein CASSFSGQANTEAFF.

The chain recombines TRBV19 with TRBJ2-3; 12 bases line up with TRBD2. Germline V gene lookup returns CDR1 LNHDA and CDR2 SQIVND (reference sequence). J gave up 3 bases and V 4 bases, and 2 bases lay outside the gene matches. The CDR3 extends over 15 amino acids. The CDR3 DNA follows: TGTGCCAGTAGTACGACTAGCGGGAGAACAGATACGCAGTATTTT. It codes for CASSTTSGRTDTQYF. Full variable domain (outside the CDR3, taken from reference TRBV19 and TRBJ2-3): DGGITQSPKYLFRKEGQNVTLSCEQNLNHDAMYWYRQDPGQGLRLIYYSQIVNDFQKGDIAEGYSVSREKKESFPLTVTSAQKNPTAFYLCASSTTSGRTDTQYFGPGTRLTVL.

This chain joins TRBV2 and TRBJ1-1; 8 bases map to TRBD1. Looked up from germline, CDR1 is SNHLY and CDR2 is FYNNEI. The CDR3 is 18 residues long. Trimming at V came to 7 bases and at J to 0 bases, leaving 16 bases not matched to a gene. The DNA of the CDR3 is TGTGCCAGCACCCAAAGGGGCAGGGGGCGGACCATGAACACTGAAGCTTTCTTT. Its protein is CASTQRGRGRTMNTEAFF.

V and J are TRBV27 and TRBJ2-2, with 8 bases lining up with TRBD1. The CDR3 covers 15 residues. V lost 5 bases, J lost 3 bases, and 5 bases stayed unmatched. Germline V gives CDR1 MNHEY, CDR2 SMNVEV (reference sequence). CDR3 in amino acids: CASSVTGGHTGELFF. The DNA for the CDR3 is TGTGCCAGCAGTGTCACAGGGGGGCACACCGGGGAGCTGTTTTTT.

The chain is built from TRBV10-2 and TRBJ1-1, with no clear D. Germline V CDR1 and CDR2: WSHSY, SAAADI. V was trimmed by 3 bases and J by 7 bases, leaving 6 bases between them. The CDR3 is 11 residues long. The CDR3 sequence: CASSEGGEAFF. The CDR3 DNA reads TGCGCCAGCAGTGAAGGCGGTGAAGCTTTCTTT.

This clone was detected once. CDR3 region: CASSRTERGSGETQYF. The CDR3, as DNA: TGTGCCAGCAGTCGAACGGAGCGGGGGTCCGGAGAGACCCAGTACTTC. The chain joins TRBV6-6 to TRBJ2-5; TRBD2 matches at 8 bases. The CDR3 sequence is 16 residues long. V shed 5 bases and J 4 bases; nucleotides not matched to a gene: 12. The germline V gene has CDR1 MNHNY and CDR2 SVGAGI (reference sequence).

V is TRBV30 and J is TRBJ1-5; no firm D call. The CDR3 runs to 17 residues. The V gene lost 0 bases and the J gene lost 0 bases, with 15 bases spanning the gap. Germline V gives CDR1 GTSNPN, CDR2 SVGIG (reference sequence). The CDR3 nucleotides read TGTGCCTGGAGTGTAGAGTTGGGGAGGGATAGCAATCAGCCCCAGCATTTT. Translation gives CAWSVELGRDSNQPQHF.

CDR3 residues: CASATLSGGRTGELFF. The CDR3 DNA follows: TGCGCCAGCGCGACCCTTAGCGGGGGGAGGACCGGGGAGCTGTTTTTT. The chain joins TRBV5-1 to TRBJ2-2; TRBD2 matches at 10 bases. V was pared by 7 bases and J by 5 bases, with 11 bases of the junction left unmatched. Germline CDR1 is SGHRS and CDR2 is YFSETQ. CDR3 length: 16 amino acids.

This rearrangement joins TRBV5-4 to TRBJ1-1; possibly TRBD1 for D (5 bases). The CDR3 loop spans 13 amino acids. V lost 1 base and J lost 7, with 11 bases in between. Germline V gene sequence: CDR1 SGHNT, CDR2 YYREEE (reference sequence). The CDR3 coding sequence is TGTGCCAGCAGCTTGTCGTCCAGGGATGAAGCTTTCTTT. This encodes CASSLSSRDEAFF.

The rearrangement joins TRBV2 to TRBJ2-7; D perhaps matches TRBD1 (5 bases). Germline CDR1 is SNHLY and CDR2 is FYNNEI. This CDR3 has 13 residues. V dropped 4 bases and J dropped 3 bases, with 10 bases sitting between them. The CDR3 reads CASSGDRFYEQYV. Here the CDR3 DNA reads TGTGCCAGCAGTGGCGACAGATTCTACGAGCAGTACGTC.

This rearrangement joins TRBV5-8 to TRBJ1-6, with D unclear. Trimming shortened V by 5 bases and J by 0 bases, and 12 bases separated the two germline ends. The germline V gene encodes CDR1 SGHTS and CDR2 YDEGEE. The CDR3 loop spans 16 amino acids. The DNA of the CDR3 is TGTGCCAGCAGGAGCGGTTTTCGCTCCTATAATTCACCCCTCCACTTT. Protein product: CASRSGFRSYNSPLHF.

The V call is TRBV7-9, the J call TRBJ1-6, with 9 bases lining up with TRBD1. V was pared by 5 bases and J by 10 bases, with 12 bases of the junction left unmatched. This CDR3 spans 16 amino acids. Germline loops: CDR1 SEHNR, CDR2 FQNEAQ (reference sequence). This chain's CDR3 is CASSRIATGGESPLHF. The CDR3 region has the DNA TGTGCCAGCAGCCGAATAGCGACAGGGGGGGAGTCACCCCTCCACTTT.